These 10 T cell receptor beta chains came from one sample sequenced in a study of cytomegalovirus exposure and HLA in healthy donors. PCR was performed using 60 Vbeta and 13 Jbeta primers. The data were produced by immunoSEQ multiplex PCR, yet TCRdb's version contains in-frame clones alone and is incomplete. The sample yields under 200,000 clones, about 81% seen once. The sample comprised PBMCs. Source of these receptors: a girl aged 2 to 9 in good health and CMV-seropositive.

Worth noting for this clone: Compared with germline, one end of the junction differs, possibly owing to a read error. V usage is TRBV23-1 and J usage is TRBJ2-3, with 8 bases aligning to TRBD2. TRBV23-1 is given ORF status, its function remaining uncertain. This CDR3 region has 12 residues. The CDR3 coding sequence is TGTAATAAAGGGCTAGCGGGAGATACGCAGTATTTT. Translation gives CNKGLAGDTQYF.

This clone showed up just once. This sequence joins TRBV29-1 and TRBJ2-2; TRBD2 matches at 7 bases. Germline-derived CDR1 and CDR2 are SQVTM and ANQGSEA. Germline trimming cut 7 bases from V and 6 bases from J; bases unmatched to any gene: 2. This CDR3 is built from 11 residues. CDR3: CSAREAGELFF. The CDR3 nucleotides read TGCAGCGCCCGGGAGGCCGGGGAGCTGTTTTTT.

This chain joins TRBV28 and TRBJ2-7; tentatively, D is TRBD1 (5 bases). CDR1 and CDR2 (germline): MDHEN, SYDVKM. The CDR3 is 18 residues long. V dropped 2 bases and J dropped 3 bases, with 23 bases sitting between them. CDR3 sequence: CASSLKWFGAETFYEQYF. CDR3 DNA: TGTGCCAGCAGTTTAAAGTGGTTTGGGGCGGAAACCTTCTACGAGCAGTACTTC.

The rearrangement links TRBV7-3 to TRBJ2-3; 7 nucleotides align to TRBD1. CDR3 size: 12 residues. V gave up 5 bases and J gave up 9 bases; unmatched junction bases: 5. The germline V gene has CDR1 SGHTA and CDR2 FQGTGA. CDR3 sequence reads: CASSPYRGTQYF. For the CDR3, the DNA is TGTGCCAGCAGCCCCTACAGGGGCACGCAGTATTTT.

The CDR3 loop is CATSRDGLAGGKTQYF. CDR3 DNA sequence: TGTGCCACCAGCAGAGATGGGCTAGCGGGAGGCAAGACCCAGTACTTC. The V gene is TRBV15, the J gene TRBJ2-5; 11 nucleotides agree with TRBD2. After removal of 0 bases from V and 6 bases from J, the junction contained 6 bases not matched to a gene. The CDR3 consists of 16 residues. CDR1 and CDR2 (germline): LNHNV, YYDKDF (reference sequence).

The gene calls are TRBV10-3 and TRBJ2-5; possible D gene TRBD2, 6 bases. CDR3 size: 13 residues. Trimming took 2 bases from V and 4 from J, leaving 8 bases between them. Germline CDR1 reads ENHRY; CDR2 reads SYGVKD. The CDR3 loop is CAISEMEGETQYF. CDR3 nucleotide sequence: TGTGCCATCAGTGAGATGGAGGGAGAGACCCAGTACTTC.

The rearrangement uses TRBV19 and TRBJ2-1; 11 bases are shared with TRBD2. Germline trimming cut 6 bases from V and 1 base from J; bases unmatched to any gene: 2. Germline V lookup: CDR1 LNHDA, CDR2 SQIVND (reference sequence). The CDR3 loop spans 15 amino acids. CDR3 in amino acids: CASSLAGGSYNEQFF. The CDR3 nucleotides are TGTGCCAGTAGCCTAGCGGGAGGATCCTACAATGAGCAGTTCTTC.

In its sample, this clone was seen once. The chain combines TRBV5-1 with TRBJ2-3; tentative D call: TRBD1 (6 bases). The CDR3 is 15 residues long. Germline values: CDR1 SGHRS, CDR2 YFSETQ. V lost 0 bases and J lost 5, with 13 bases in between. CDR3 nucleotide sequence: TGCGCCAGCAGCTTGGTGTCAGGGGCAGGAGATACGCAGTATTTT. Its protein product is CASSLVSGAGDTQYF.

This clone was found a few times. The chain combines TRBV7-2 with TRBJ2-7, with 8 bases that match TRBD2. Germline lookup yields CDR1 SGHTA and CDR2 FQGNSA. CDR3 length: 17 amino acids. The junction had 14 bases not matched to a gene; V was cut back by 3 bases and J by 4 bases. The CDR3 region is CASSFGPPGAGVYEQYF. The CDR3 DNA sequence: TGTGCCAGCAGCTTTGGGCCCCCAGGAGCGGGAGTATACGAGCAGTACTTC.

The chain links TRBV18 to TRBJ1-2; D gene unclear. From germline, CDR1 is KGHSH and CDR2 LQKENI. With 2 bases removed from V and 3 bases from J, the gap between germline ends came to 13 bases. The CDR3 contains 15 residues. The CDR3 DNA reads TGTGCCAGCTCACCATTCTCTGATTCGGACTATGGCTACACCTTC. Amino acid sequence: CASSPFSDSDYGYTF.